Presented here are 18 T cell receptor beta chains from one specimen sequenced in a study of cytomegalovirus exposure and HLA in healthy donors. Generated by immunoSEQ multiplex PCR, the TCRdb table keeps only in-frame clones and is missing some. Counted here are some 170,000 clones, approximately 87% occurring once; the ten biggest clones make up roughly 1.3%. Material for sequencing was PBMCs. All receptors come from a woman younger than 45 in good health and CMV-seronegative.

The CDR3 loop reads CASSFQSNTEAFF. In DNA, the CDR3 is TGTGCCAGCAGCTTCCAGTCGAACACTGAAGCTTTCTTT. The chain links TRBV9 to TRBJ1-1, with no clear D. The V end lost 4 bases, the J end lost 1 base, and 8 bases lay between the germline ends. The CDR3 has 13 residues. Germline V lookup: CDR1 SGDLS, CDR2 YYNGEE. The full variable domain, with the rest looked up from reference TRBV9 and TRBJ1-1, is DSGVTQTPKHLITATGQRVTLRCSPRSGDLSVYWYQQSLDQGLQFLIQYYNGEERAKGNILERFSAQQFPDLHSELNLSSLELGDSALYFCASSFQSNTEAFFGQGTRLTVV.

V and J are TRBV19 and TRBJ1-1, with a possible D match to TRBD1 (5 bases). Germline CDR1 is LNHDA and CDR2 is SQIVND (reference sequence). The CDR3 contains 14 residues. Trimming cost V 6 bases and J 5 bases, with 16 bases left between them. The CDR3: CASSTGVGATEAFF. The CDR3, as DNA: TGTGCCAGTAGCACGGGAGTCGGGGCGACTGAAGCTTTCTTT. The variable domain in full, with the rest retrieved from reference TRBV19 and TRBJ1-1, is DGGITQSPKYLFRKEGQNVTLSCEQNLNHDAMYWYRQDPGQGLRLIYYSQIVNDFQKGDIAEGYSVSREKKESFPLTVTSAQKNPTAFYLCASSTGVGATEAFFGQGTRLTVV.

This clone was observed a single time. The CDR3 is CASSLVLSGNTIYF. CDR3 in DNA: TGTGCCAGCAGCTTAGTACTCTCTGGAAACACCATATATTTT. V and J are TRBV7-9 and TRBJ1-3, with unresolved D. Trimming removed 1 base from V and 0 bases from J, with 4 bases in between. Per germline, CDR1 SEHNR and CDR2 FQNEAQ (reference sequence). The CDR3 runs to 14 residues.

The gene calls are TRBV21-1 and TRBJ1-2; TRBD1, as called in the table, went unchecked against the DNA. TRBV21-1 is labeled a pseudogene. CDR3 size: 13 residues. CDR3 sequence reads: CASSKLQAYGYTF. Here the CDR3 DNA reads TGTGCCAGCAGCAAGTTACAGGCCTATGGCTACACCTTC.

The CDR3 bases are TGTGCCAGCAGAATAGGGACTACCTACGAGCAGTACTTC. Translating it yields CASRIGTTYEQYF. The V call is TRBV11-2, the J call TRBJ2-7; TRBD2 aligns across 7 bases. Per germline, CDR1 SGHAT and CDR2 FQNNGV. The CDR3 runs to 13 residues. V lost 6 bases and J lost 2; bases outside the gene matches: 4.

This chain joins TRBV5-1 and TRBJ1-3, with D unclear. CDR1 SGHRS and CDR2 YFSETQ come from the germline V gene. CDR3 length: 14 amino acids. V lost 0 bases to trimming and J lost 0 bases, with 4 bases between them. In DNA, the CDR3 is TGCGCCAGCAGCTTGGACATCTCTGGAAACACCATATATTTT. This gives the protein CASSLDISGNTIYF.

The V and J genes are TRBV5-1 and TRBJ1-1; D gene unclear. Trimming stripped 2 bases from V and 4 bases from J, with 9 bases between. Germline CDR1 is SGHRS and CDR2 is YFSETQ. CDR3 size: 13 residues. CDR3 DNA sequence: TGCGCCAGCAGCTTTTTTGGGCGCACTGAAGCTTTCTTT. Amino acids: CASSFFGRTEAFF.

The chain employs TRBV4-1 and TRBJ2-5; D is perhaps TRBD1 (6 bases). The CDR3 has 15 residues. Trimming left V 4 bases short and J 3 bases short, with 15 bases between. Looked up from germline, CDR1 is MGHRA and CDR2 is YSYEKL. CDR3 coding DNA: TGCGCCAGCAGCCTTACCCGGGACATAGAAGAGACCCAGTACTTC. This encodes CASSLTRDIEETQYF.

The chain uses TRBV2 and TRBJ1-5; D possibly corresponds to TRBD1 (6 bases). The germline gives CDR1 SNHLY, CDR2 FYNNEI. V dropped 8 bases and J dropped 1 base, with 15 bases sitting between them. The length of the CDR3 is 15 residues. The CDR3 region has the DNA TGTGCCAGCGGAGGAAGGACAGTCAGCAATCAGCCCCAGCATTTT. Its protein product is CASGGRTVSNQPQHF.

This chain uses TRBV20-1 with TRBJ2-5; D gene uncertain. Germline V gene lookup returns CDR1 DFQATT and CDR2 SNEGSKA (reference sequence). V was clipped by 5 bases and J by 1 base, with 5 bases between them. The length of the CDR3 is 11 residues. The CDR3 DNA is TGCAGTGCTCAGTCCCAAGAGACCCAGTACTTC. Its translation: CSAQSQETQYF.

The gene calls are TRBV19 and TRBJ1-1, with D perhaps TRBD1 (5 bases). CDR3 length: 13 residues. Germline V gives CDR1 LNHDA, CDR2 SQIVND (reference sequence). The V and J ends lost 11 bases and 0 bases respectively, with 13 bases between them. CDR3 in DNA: TGTGCCTGCGGGGGGGGAGTGAACACTGAAGCTTTCTTT. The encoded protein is CACGGGVNTEAFF. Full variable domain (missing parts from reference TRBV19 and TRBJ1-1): DGGITQSPKYLFRKEGQNVTLSCEQNLNHDAMYWYRQDPGQGLRLIYYSQIVNDFQKGDIAEGYSVSREKKESFPLTVTSAQKNPTAFYLCACGGGVNTEAFFGQGTRLTVV.

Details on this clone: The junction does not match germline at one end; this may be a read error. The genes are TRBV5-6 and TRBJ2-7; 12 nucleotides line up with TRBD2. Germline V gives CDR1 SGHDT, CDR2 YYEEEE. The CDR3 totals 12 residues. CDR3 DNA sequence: TGTGCCAGCAGCTCGCGGACTAGCGGGGAGATTTTC. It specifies CASSSRTSGEIF.

The CDR3 here is CASSQAGTGGYEQYF. The CDR3 DNA reads as TGCGCCAGCAGCCAAGCCGGGACAGGGGGCTACGAGCAGTACTTC. The genes are TRBV4-3 and TRBJ2-7; 11 positions agree with TRBD1. This CDR3 region has 15 residues. Germline loops: CDR1 LGHNA, CDR2 YSLEER. V was pared by 1 base and J by 3 bases, with 2 bases of the junction left unmatched.

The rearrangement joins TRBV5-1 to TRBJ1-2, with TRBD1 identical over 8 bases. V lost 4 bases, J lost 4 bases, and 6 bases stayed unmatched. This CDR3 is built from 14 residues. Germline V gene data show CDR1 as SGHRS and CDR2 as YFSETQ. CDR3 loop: CASSPLTGGYGYTF. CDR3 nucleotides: TGCGCCAGCAGCCCACTAACAGGGGGCTATGGCTACACCTTC.

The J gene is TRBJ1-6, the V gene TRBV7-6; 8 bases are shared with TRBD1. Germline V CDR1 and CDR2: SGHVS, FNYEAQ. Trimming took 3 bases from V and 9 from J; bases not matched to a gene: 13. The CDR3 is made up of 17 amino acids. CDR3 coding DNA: TGTGCCAGCAGCTTCCTACCCTTCCGGGACAGGAGTTCACCCCTCCACTTT. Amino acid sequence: CASSFLPFRDRSSPLHF.

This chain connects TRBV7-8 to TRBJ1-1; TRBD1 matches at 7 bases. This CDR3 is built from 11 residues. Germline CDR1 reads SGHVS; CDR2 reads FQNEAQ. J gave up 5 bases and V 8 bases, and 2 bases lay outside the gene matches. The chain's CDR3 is CASAQGTEAFF. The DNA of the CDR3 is TGTGCCAGCGCACAGGGGACTGAAGCTTTCTTT.

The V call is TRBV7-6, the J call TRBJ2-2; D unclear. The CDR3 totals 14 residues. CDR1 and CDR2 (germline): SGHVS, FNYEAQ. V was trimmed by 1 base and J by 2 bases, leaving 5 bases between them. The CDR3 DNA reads TGTGCCAGCAGCTTAGAACTAAACACCGGGGAGCTGTTTTTT. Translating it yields CASSLELNTGELFF.

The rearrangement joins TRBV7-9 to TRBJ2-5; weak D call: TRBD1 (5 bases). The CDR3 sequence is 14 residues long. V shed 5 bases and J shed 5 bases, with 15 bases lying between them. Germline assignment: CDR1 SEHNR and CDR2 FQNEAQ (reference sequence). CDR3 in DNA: TGTGCCAGCAGCCTACACAGGTCAGGGGAGACCCAGTACTTC. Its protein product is CASSLHRSGETQYF. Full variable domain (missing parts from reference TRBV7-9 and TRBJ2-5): DTGVSQNPRHKITKRGQNVTFRCDPISEHNRLYWYRQTLGQGPEFLTYFQNEAQLEKSRLLSDRFSAERPKGSFSTLEIQRTEQGDSAMYLCASSLHRSGETQYFGPGTRLLVL.